This T cell receptor (beta chain) came from a study of identical twins. Study-level points and caveats: Beta out-of-frame sequences displayed a weaker excess of sharing between twins. A cross-sectional statistical analysis, not follow-up of the same donors, supported the conclusions. For zero-insertion analyses, partial confounding could come from invariant MAIT and iNKT cells.

With regard to this clonotype: The antigen is unknown.

MiXCR, run by TCRdb on the 5' RACE reads, gives a single entry per CDR3 protein. The table includes some 460,000 distinct CDR3 sequences, approximately 14% detected once. The sample was also reused in another study, on yellow fever vaccine responses in identical twins. That source notes: Twins reportedly mounted vaccine T cell responses that seemed partly convergent, partly personalized.

This sequence originates from a woman aged 18-29 years in good health. Sequencing was carried out using CD4+ T cells sorted from blood.

CDR3 sequence (DNA): TGTGCCAGCAGCCCACGTTCACAGGGGGCCGTAGGGACCCAGTACTTC. Translating gives CASSPRSQGAVGTQYF. This chain connects TRBV6-1 to TRBJ2-5, with TRBD1 matching over 9 bases. The junction had 15 bases not matched to a gene; V was cut back by 6 bases and J by 7 bases. The length of the CDR3 is 16 residues. CDR1 is MNHNS, CDR2 SASEGT, per germline.